These 9 T cell receptor beta chains originate from one sample sequenced in a study of shared T cell receptors in the human thymus. Measured with immunoSEQ multiplex PCR; TCRdb has only the in-frame clones, and not every one. The sample has 450,000 to 650,000 clones; 75% to 80% are singletons. These data were likewise used in another study, on human thymus T cells.

Input material: thymocytes. The receptors come from a boy under two years old with a congenital heart defect.

The chain employs TRBV6-5 and TRBJ2-7; maybe TRBD1 (7 bases). From germline, CDR1 is MNHEY and CDR2 SVGAGI. This CDR3 contains 11 residues. Between the trimmed V and J ends, which lost 7 bases and 6 bases, there was a span of 10 bases. CDR3 in amino acids: CASTQGGEQYF. The CDR3 DNA follows: TGTGCCAGCACCCAGGGGGGCGAGCAGTACTTC.

The rearrangement links TRBV11-2 to TRBJ2-3; 12 nucleotides line up with TRBD1. The trim removed 6 bases at V and 6 bases at J, leaving 7 bases unmatched. This CDR3 is 15 amino acids long. Per germline, CDR1 SGHAT and CDR2 FQNNGV. CDR3 DNA: TGTGCCAGCAGGAACCGGGACAGGGGGCGGGATACGCAGTATTTT. Protein product: CASRNRDRGRDTQYF.

CDR3 in amino acids: CAWSIRQGPLHFLYGYTF. The CDR3 nucleotides read TGTGCCTGGAGTATTCGACAGGGGCCTCTCCATTTTCTCTATGGCTACACCTTC. The chain joins TRBV30 to TRBJ1-2; 8 bases fit TRBD1. Per germline, CDR1 GTSNPN and CDR2 SVGIG (reference sequence). With V trimmed by 2 bases and J by 4 bases, 18 bases remained unmatched. CDR3 length: 18 residues.

The chain combines TRBV6-1 with TRBJ2-7; 9 bases are a match to TRBD1. CDR1 and CDR2 (germline): MNHNS, SASEGT. Unmatched junction bases numbered 10, after V lost 8 bases and J lost 5 bases. This CDR3 is built from 14 residues. The CDR3 DNA sequence: TGTGCCAGCGGGGGGACAGGGACTTTAGACGAGCAGTACTTC. Protein sequence: CASGGTGTLDEQYF.

The rearrangement links TRBV13 to TRBJ2-7; 8 bases are a match to TRBD2. Germline values: CDR1 PRHDT, CDR2 FYEKMQ (reference sequence). The CDR3 covers 14 residues. V lost 0 bases and J lost 5; bases outside the gene matches: 3. The CDR3 reads CASSLGREENEQYF. The CDR3, as DNA: TGTGCCAGCAGCTTAGGGCGGGAGGAGAACGAGCAGTACTTC. Full variable domain (rest looked up from reference TRBV13 and TRBJ2-7): AAGVIQSPRHLIKEKRETATLKCYPIPRHDTVYWYQQGPGQDPQFLISFYEKMQSDKGSIPDRFSAQQFSDYHSELNMSSLELGDSALYFCASSLGREENEQYFGPGTRLTVT.

The chain uses TRBV27 and TRBJ1-2; a possible D gene is TRBD1 (6 bases). This CDR3 has 15 amino acids. Germline CDR1 is MNHEY and CDR2 is SMNVEV (reference sequence). V lost 5 bases to trimming and J lost 4 bases, with 17 bases between them. The CDR3 spells CASSVYPQGFYGYTF. The CDR3 DNA reads TGTGCCAGCAGTGTATACCCTCAGGGGTTCTATGGCTACACCTTC.

In DNA form, the CDR3 reads TGTGCCAGCAGTGGAAGCGGGAGGGCCTTTAACCTCTCCTACAATGAGCAGTTCTTC. It yields the protein CASSGSGRAFNLSYNEQFF. V and J are TRBV2 and TRBJ2-1; 10 nucleotides agree with TRBD2. The length of the CDR3 is 19 residues. V gave up 4 bases and J gave up 0 bases; unmatched junction bases: 12. CDR1 and CDR2 from the germline V gene are SNHLY and FYNNEI.

The rearrangement joins TRBV9 to TRBJ2-7, with 9 nucleotides matching TRBD2. With V trimmed by 0 bases and J by 4 bases, 5 bases remained unmatched. The CDR3 runs to 15 residues. Germline V gives CDR1 SGDLS, CDR2 YYNGEE. The CDR3: CASSVEAGGVYEQYF. The CDR3, as DNA: TGTGCCAGCAGCGTAGAAGCGGGAGGAGTGTACGAGCAGTACTTC.

This chain joins TRBV29-1 and TRBJ1-2; tentatively, D is TRBD1 (5 bases). Germline loops: CDR1 SQVTM, CDR2 ANQGSEA. The CDR3 extends over 17 amino acids. Trimming shortened V by 0 bases and J by 0 bases, and 17 bases separated the two germline ends. CDR3 sequence (DNA): TGCAGCGTTGAAGAGTCGGGCAGGGAGGTTCCTAACTATGGCTACACCTTC. Translation: CSVEESGREVPNYGYTF.